This T cell receptor (beta chain) was documented in a study of identical twins. Study-level results: While abundant cord blood beta clonotypes carried fewer insertions, memory repertoires showed no such pattern.

As for this clonotype: Its antigen is unknown.

A universal primer binding site was introduced by template switching. The final cDNA contained unique molecular identifiers. TCRdb analysed the 5' RACE reads with MiXCR anew, one entry per CDR3 protein. There are 500,000 or so distinct CDR3 sequences in the sample; approximately 15% occur only once, and more than 0.8% lies in the top ten. The germline V and J ends were trimmed by 5 bases and 7 bases, with 6 bases remaining between them. The CDR3 is 11 amino acids. Separately, the same data were catalogued under a study of yellow fever vaccine responses in identical twins. From that study: A vaccine T cell response that seemed partly convergent and partly personalized was reported in twins.

The chain combines TRBV12-3 or TRBV12-4 with TRBJ2-1; D not resolved. The sequence was obtained from a woman younger than 30 in good health. The source material was CD4+ T cells sorted from blood. The CDR3 region is CASSTMNEQFF. The CDR3, as DNA: TGTGCCAGCAGTACAATGAATGAGCAGTTCTTC.